This T cell receptor beta chain is from a study of control samples from healthy donors and cancer patients. The method was immunoSEQ multiplex PCR; TCRdb's version includes in-frame clones alone and lacks a portion of them. The sample includes 90,000 to 150,000 clones, 70% to 90% seen only once; the top ten take roughly 3.2%. This CDR3 has 14 amino acids. Germline-derived CDR1 and CDR2 are KGHDR and SFDVKD. With V trimmed by 4 bases and J by 7 bases, 4 bases remained unmatched. The specimen was blood. This clonotype was sampled from a middle-aged man in good health. V usage is TRBV24-1 and J usage is TRBJ2-2, with TRBD2 matching over 8 bases. The CDR3 is CATSESLAGGELFF. In nucleotides, the CDR3 is TGTGCCACCAGTGAATCCCTAGCGGGCGGGGAGCTGTTTTTT.